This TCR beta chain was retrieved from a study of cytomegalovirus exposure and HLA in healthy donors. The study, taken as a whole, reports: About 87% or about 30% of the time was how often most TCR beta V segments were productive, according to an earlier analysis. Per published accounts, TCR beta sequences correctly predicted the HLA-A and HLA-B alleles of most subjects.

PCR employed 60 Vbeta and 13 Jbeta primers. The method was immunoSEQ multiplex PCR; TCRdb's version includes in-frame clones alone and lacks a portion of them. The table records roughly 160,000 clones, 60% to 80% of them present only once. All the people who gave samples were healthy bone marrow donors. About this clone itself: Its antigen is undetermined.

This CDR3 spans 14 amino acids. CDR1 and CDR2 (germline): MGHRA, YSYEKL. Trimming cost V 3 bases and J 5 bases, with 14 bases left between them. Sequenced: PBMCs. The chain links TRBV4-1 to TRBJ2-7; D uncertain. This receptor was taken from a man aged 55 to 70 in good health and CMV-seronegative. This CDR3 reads CASSHGAGRNEQYF. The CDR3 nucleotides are TGCGCCAGCAGCCACGGTGCAGGCAGAAACGAGCAGTACTTC.